The T cell receptor (beta chain) described here comes from a study of T cell changes during pregnancy in multiple sclerosis. Only one count was recorded for this clone. Trimming removed 0 bases from V and 0 bases from J, with 11 bases in between. Germline CDR1 SGHRS, CDR2 YFSETQ. This CDR3 has 16 amino acids. Repertoires were generated with immunoSEQ multiplex PCR, while TCRdb's copy carries only in-frame clones and drops some. Here the sample spans over 35,000 clones, roughly nine tenths being singletons. The gene calls are TRBV5-1 and TRBJ2-3; TRBD1 is a possible D gene (6 bases). This receptor was identified in a female donor in good health, enrolled as a control in a pregnancy study. The starting material was CD4+ T cells from peripheral blood mononuclear cells, obtained in the third trimester of pregnancy. The CDR3 loop reads CASSLGQGPSTDTQYF. The CDR3 DNA reads as TGCGCCAGCAGCTTGGGGCAGGGGCCTAGCACAGATACGCAGTATTTT.